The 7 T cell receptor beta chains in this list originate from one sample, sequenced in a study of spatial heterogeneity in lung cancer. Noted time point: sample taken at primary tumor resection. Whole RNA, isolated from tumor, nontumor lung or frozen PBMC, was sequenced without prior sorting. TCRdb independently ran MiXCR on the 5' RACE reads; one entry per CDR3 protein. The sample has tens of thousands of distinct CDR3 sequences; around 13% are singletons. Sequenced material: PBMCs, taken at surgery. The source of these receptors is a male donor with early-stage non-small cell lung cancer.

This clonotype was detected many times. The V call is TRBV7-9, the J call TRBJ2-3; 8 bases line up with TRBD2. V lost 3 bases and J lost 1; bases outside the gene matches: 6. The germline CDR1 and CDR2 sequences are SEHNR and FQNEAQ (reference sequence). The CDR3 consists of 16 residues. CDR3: CASSFTLAGGTDTQYF. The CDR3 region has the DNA TGTGCCAGCAGCTTTACCCTAGCGGGTGGCACAGATACGCAGTATTTT. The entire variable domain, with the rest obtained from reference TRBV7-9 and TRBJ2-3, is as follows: DTGVSQNPRHKITKRGQNVTFRCDPISEHNRLYWYRQTLGQGPEFLTYFQNEAQLEKSRLLSDRFSAERPKGSFSTLEIQRTEQGDSAMYLCASSFTLAGGTDTQYFGPGTRLTVL.

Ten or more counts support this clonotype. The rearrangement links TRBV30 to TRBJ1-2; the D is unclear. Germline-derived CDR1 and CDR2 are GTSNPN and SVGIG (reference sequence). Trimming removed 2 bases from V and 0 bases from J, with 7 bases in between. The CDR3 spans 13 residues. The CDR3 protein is CAWSSPPNYGYTF. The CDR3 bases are TGTGCCTGGAGTAGCCCTCCTAACTATGGCTACACCTTC.

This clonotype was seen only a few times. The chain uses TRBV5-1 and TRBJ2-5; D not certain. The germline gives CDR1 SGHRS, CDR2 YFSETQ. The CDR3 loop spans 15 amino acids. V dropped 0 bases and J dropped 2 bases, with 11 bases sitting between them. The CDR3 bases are TGCGCCAGCAGCTTGGCCGAACAGCCACAAGAGACCCAGTACTTC. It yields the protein CASSLAEQPQETQYF.

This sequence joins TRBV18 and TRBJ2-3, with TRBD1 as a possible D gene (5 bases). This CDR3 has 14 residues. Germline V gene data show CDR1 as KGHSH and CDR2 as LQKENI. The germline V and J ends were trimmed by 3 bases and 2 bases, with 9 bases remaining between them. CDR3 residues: CASSPQGSTDTQYF. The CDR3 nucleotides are TGTGCCAGCTCACCCCAGGGATCCACAGATACGCAGTATTTT.

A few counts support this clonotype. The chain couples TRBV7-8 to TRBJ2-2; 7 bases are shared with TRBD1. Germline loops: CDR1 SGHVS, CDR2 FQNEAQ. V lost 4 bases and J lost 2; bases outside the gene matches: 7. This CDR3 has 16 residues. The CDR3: CASSSAGTDNTGELFF. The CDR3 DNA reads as TGTGCCAGCAGCTCAGCCGGGACAGACAACACCGGGGAGCTGTTTTTT.

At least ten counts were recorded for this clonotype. The CDR3 coding sequence is TGTGCCAGCAGCCCCGGACAGGGGTACGAGCAGTACTTC. Its protein product is CASSPGQGYEQYF. J is TRBJ2-7 and V is TRBV3-1; TRBD1 matches at 9 bases. Losses at the gene ends were 4 bases for V and 4 bases for J; bases not matched to a gene: 2. The germline gives CDR1 LGHDT, CDR2 YNNKEL (reference sequence). The CDR3 totals 13 residues.

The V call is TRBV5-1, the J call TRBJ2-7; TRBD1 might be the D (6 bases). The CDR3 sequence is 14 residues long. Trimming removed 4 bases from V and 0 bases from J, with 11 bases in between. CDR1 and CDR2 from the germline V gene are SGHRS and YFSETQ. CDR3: CASSAGDSSYEQYF. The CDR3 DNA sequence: TGCGCCAGCAGCGCAGGGGATTCCTCCTACGAGCAGTACTTC.